This T cell receptor beta chain was profiled in a study of cytomegalovirus exposure and HLA in healthy donors. The study, taken as a whole, reports: V- and J-gene trimming of TCR beta was linked (in a later analysis) to a missense DCLRE1C variant.

The primer mix had 60 Vbeta and 13 Jbeta primers. Profiled with immunoSEQ multiplex PCR; TCRdb holds only in-frame clones, not every one. The sample yields hundreds of thousands of clones, around four fifths seen once. Worth noting for this clone: Its antigen is still unknown.

V was clipped by 0 bases and J by 4 bases, with 11 bases between them. CDR1 and CDR2 (germline): SGHRS, YFSETQ. The CDR3 is made up of 15 amino acids. Sequencing was performed on PBMCs. The receptor's source is a male donor in good health and CMV-seronegative. This chain connects TRBV5-1 to TRBJ2-1, with D unresolved. CDR3: CASSLAIWQYNEQFF. In DNA, the CDR3 is TGCGCCAGCAGCTTGGCAATCTGGCAGTACAATGAGCAGTTCTTC. The full variable domain, in which reference TRBV5-1 and TRBJ2-1 provide the parts outside the CDR3, is KAGVTQTPRYLIKTRGQQVTLSCSPISGHRSVSWYQQTPGQGLQFLFEYFSETQRNKGNFPGRFSGRQFSNSRSEMNVSTLELGDSALYLCASSLAIWQYNEQFFGPGTRLTVL.